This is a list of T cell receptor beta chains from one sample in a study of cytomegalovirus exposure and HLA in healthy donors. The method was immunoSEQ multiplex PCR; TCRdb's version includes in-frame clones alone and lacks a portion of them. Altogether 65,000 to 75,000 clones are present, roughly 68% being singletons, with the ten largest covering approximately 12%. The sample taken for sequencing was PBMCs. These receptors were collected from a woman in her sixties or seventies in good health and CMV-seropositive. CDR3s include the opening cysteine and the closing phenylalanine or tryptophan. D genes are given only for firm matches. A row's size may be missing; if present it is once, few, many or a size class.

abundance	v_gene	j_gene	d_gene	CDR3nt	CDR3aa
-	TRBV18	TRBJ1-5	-	TGTGCCAGCTCAACGGGGGGAGGCAATCAGCCCCAGCATTTT	CASSTGGGNQPQHF
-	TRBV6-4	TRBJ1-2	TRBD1	TGTGCCAGCAGTGACTCCCGGACAGGGGCGAGCGGCTACACCTTC	CASSDSRTGASGYTF
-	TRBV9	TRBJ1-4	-	TGTGCCAGCAGCTCACGGGGGGCGATTAATGAAAAACTGTTTTTT	CASSSRGAINEKLFF
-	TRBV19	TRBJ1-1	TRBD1	TGTGCCAGTAGTATAAGTGGGACAGGGTGGGGGACTGAAGCTTTCTTT	CASSISGTGWGTEAFF
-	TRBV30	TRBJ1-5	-	TGTGCCTGGAGTCGAGGACTACCAAGCGGGGCCCAGCATTTT	CAWSRGLPSGAQHF
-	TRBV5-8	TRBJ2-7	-	TGTGCCAGCAGCCCAGGGCCTACCTACGAGCAGTACTTC	CASSPGPTYEQYF
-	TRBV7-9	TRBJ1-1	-	TGTGCCAGCAGACATAGTTTCGGGGAGAACACTGAAGCTTTCTTT	CASRHSFGENTEAFF
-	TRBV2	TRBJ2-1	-	TGTGCCAGCAGTGCTAGGAATGAGCAGTTCTTC	CASSARNEQFF
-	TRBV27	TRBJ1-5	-	TGTGCCAGCAGTTTATCCCACTCCGGGGGCAATCAGCCCCAGCATTTT	CASSLSHSGGNQPQHF
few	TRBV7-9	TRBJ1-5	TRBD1	TGTGCCAGCAGCTTAGGGACAGGGACGAATCAGCCCCAGCATTTT	CASSLGTGTNQPQHF
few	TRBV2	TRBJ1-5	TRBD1	TGTGCCAGCAGCGGACAGGGGATGGAGCCCCAGCATTTT	CASSGQGMEPQHF
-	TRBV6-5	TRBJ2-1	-	TGTGCCAGCAGTCCGGGAAACAATGAGCAGTTCTTC	CASSPGNNEQFF
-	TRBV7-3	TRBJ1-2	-	TGTGCCAGCAGCTTAAACGTCGGTTATGGCTACACCTTC	CASSLNVGYGYTF
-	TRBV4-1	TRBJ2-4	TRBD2	TGCGCCAGCAGCCAAGACCAAGCGGGGATAGCCAAAAACATTCAGTACTTC	CASSQDQAGIAKNIQYF
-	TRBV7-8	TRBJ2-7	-	TGTGCCAGCAGCCCAGAGGGAGACTACGAGCAGTACTTC	CASSPEGDYEQYF
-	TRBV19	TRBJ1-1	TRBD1	TGTGCCAGTAGATGGACAGGGGTCAGGCCGTCGAACACTGAAGCTTTCTTT	CASRWTGVRPSNTEAFF
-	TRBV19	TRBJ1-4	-	TGTGCCAGTAGTATGGCCGTAAATGAAAAACTGTTTTTT	CASSMAVNEKLFF
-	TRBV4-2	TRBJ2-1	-	TGTGCCAGCAGCCAAGATATTCAGTATGAGCAGTTCTTC	CASSQDIQYEQFF
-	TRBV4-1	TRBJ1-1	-	TGCGCCAGCAGCCAAGCGCAGGAAAACACTGAAGCTTTCTTT	CASSQAQENTEAFF
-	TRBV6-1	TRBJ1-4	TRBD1	TGTGCCAGCAGTGAAGAACAGGGGGCGCCTAATGAAAAACTGTTTTTT	CASSEEQGAPNEKLFF
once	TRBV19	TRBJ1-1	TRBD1	TGTGCCAGTAGTATGACAGGGTACTTGAGTCCGGCTTTCTTT	CASSMTGYLSPAFF
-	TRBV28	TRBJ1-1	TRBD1	TGTGCCAGCAGTTCCTCCTCCGCACAGGGGTTGAACACTGAAGCTTTCTTT	CASSSSSAQGLNTEAFF
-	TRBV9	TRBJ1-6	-	TGTGCCAGCAGCGTAGCAGCGGCGGGGTCTTCACCCCTCCACTTT	CASSVAAAGSSPLHF
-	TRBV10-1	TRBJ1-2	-	TGCGCCAGCAGTGCAGGGCTCATCGGTGGCTACACCTTC	CASSAGLIGGYTF
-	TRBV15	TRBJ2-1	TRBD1	TGTGCCACCAGCAGCACGCGACAGGGGGGTGAGCAGTTCTTC	CATSSTRQGGEQFF
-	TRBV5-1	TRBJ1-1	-	TGCGCCAGCAGCTTGAACCTTTTAGAGACTGAAGCTTTCTTT	CASSLNLLETEAFF